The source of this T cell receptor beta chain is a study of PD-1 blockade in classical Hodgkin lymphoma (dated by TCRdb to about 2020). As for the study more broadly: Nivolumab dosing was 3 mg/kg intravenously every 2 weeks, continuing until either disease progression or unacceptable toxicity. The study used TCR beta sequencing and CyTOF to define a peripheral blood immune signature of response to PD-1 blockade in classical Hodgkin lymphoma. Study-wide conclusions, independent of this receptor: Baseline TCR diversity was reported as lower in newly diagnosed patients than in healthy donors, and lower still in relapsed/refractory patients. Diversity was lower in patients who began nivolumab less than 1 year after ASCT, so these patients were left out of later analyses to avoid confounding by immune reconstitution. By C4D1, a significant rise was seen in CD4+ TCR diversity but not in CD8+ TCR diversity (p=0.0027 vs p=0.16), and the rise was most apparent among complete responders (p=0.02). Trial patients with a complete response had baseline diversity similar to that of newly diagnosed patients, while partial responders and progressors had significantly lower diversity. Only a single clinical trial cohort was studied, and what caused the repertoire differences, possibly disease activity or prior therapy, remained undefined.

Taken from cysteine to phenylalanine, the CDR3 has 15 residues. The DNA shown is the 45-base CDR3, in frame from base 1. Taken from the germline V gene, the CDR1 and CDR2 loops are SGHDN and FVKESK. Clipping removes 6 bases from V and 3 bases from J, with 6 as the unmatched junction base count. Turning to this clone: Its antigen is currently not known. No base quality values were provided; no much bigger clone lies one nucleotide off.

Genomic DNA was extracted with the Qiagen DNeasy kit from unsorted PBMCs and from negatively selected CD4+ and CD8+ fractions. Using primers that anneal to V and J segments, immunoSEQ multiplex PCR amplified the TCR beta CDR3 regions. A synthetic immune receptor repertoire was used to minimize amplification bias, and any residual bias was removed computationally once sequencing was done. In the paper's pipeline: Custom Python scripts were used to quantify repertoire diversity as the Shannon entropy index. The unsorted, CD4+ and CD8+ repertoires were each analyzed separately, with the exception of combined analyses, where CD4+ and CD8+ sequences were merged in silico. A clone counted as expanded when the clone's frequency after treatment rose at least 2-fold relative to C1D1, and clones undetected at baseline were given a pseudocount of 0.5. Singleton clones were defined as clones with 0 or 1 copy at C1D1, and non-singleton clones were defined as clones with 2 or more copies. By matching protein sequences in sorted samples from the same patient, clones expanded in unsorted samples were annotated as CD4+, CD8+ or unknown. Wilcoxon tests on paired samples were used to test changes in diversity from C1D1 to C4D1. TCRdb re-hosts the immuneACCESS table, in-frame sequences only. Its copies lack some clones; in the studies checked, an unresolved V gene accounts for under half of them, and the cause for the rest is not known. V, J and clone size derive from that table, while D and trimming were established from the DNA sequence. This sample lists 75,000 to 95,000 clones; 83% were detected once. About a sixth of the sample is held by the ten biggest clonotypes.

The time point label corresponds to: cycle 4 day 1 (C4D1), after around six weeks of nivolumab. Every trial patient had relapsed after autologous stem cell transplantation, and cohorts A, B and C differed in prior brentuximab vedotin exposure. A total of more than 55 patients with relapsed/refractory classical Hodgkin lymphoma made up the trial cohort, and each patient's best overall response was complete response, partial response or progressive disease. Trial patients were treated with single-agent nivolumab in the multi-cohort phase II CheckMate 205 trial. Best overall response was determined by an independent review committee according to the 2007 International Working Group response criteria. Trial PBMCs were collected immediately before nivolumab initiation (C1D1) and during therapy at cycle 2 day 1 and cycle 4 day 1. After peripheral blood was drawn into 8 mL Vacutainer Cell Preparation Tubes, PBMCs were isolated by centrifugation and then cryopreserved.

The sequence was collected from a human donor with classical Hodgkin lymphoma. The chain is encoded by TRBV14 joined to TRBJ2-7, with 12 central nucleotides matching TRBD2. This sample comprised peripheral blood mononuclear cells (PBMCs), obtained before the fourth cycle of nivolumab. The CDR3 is CASSPLAGGGYEQYF. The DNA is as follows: TGTGCCAGCAGTCCCCTAGCGGGAGGGGGCTACGAGCAGTACTTC.